The 23 T cell receptor beta chains listed next were all sequenced from one sample in a study of Graves' ophthalmopathy and Graves' hyperthyroidism. Amplified material comprised TCR beta CDR3 regions derived from RNA transcripts. HTBI-primed first-round RT-PCR preceded second-round multiplex PCR. TCRdb fed the multiplex PCR reads into MiXCR, producing one record per CDR3 protein. The sample includes over a million distinct CDR3 sequences, about 40% seen only once; the top ten take over 8.5%. Source material: peripheral blood or thyroid tissue (not recorded which). The receptors stem from an adult man with Graves' hyperthyroidism.

This rearrangement joins TRBV6-2 or TRBV6-3 to TRBJ2-7; possibly TRBD2 for D (6 bases). The CDR3 runs to 14 residues. Trimming cost V 7 bases and J 6 bases, with 19 bases left between them. CDR1 and CDR2 from the germline V gene are MNHEY and SVGEGT. In nucleotides, the CDR3 is TGTGCCAGCACCCAGTATGGAGGGCCTCGCGAGCAGTACTTC. Translating gives CASTQYGGPREQYF.

This clonotype was detected many times. This rearrangement joins TRBV25-1 to TRBJ1-2; unclear D gene. The length of the CDR3 is 11 residues. Germline V gene data show CDR1 as MGHDK and CDR2 as SYGVNS. The V gene lost 4 bases and the J gene lost 4 bases, with 4 bases spanning the gap. CDR3 nucleotides: TGTGCCAGCAGTGGACTCTATGGCTACACCTTC. Residues: CASSGLYGYTF.

This clonotype has just a few counts. CDR3 sequence (DNA): TGTGCTAGGTCAGGGAGCCAAGAGACCCAGTACTTC. Amino acids: CARSGSQETQYF. This rearrangement joins TRBV24-1 to TRBJ2-5; TRBD1 or TRBD2 may be the D gene (5 bases each). This CDR3 has 12 amino acids. The germline V gene encodes CDR1 KGHDR and CDR2 SFDVKD.

This clonotype was observed a few times. This chain links TRBV7-2 with TRBJ2-2; D gene ambiguous. V was trimmed by 7 bases and J by 4 bases, leaving 7 bases between them. The CDR3 is 12 residues long. Germline CDR1 and CDR2: SGHTA and FQGNSA. The CDR3 loop reads CASTPGTGELFF. CDR3 sequence (DNA): TGTGCCAGCACCCCCGGCACCGGGGAGCTGTTTTTT.

Here the CDR3 reads CASRDVDEQYF. CDR3 sequence (DNA): TGTGCCAGCAGGGACGTGGACGAGCAGTACTTC. The gene calls are TRBV25-1 and TRBJ2-7; D not resolved. Germline CDR1 MGHDK, CDR2 SYGVNS. CDR3 length: 11 residues. Trimming stripped 6 bases from V and 5 bases from J, with 8 bases between.

The CDR3 reads CALFYRGQEGEKLFF. The CDR3 DNA sequence: TGTGCCCTGTTCTACCGGGGACAGGAAGGAGAAAAACTGTTTTTT. V is TRBV30 and J is TRBJ1-4; 8 bases agree with TRBD1. The CDR3 consists of 15 residues. V lost 8 bases, J lost 8 bases, and 16 bases stayed unmatched. Looked up from germline, CDR1 is GTSNPN and CDR2 is SVGIG (reference sequence).

This clonotype was detected ten times or more. The chain links TRBV9 to TRBJ2-5; D might be TRBD1 or TRBD2, each matching 6 bases. The length of the CDR3 is 15 residues. Per germline, CDR1 SGDLS and CDR2 YYNGEE. V dropped 2 bases and J dropped 2 bases, with 13 bases sitting between them. CDR3 loop: CASSVRGGRQETQYF. In nucleotides, the CDR3 is TGTGCCAGCAGCGTCAGGGGAGGACGGCAAGAGACCCAGTACTTC.

The chain employs TRBV24-1 and TRBJ2-2, with 12 nucleotides matching TRBD1. The CDR3 length is 15 residues. CDR1 is KGHDR and CDR2 is SFDVKD in the germline V gene. V shed 9 bases and J 5 bases; nucleotides not matched to a gene: 6. The CDR3 protein is CATGTGGERTGELFF. The CDR3 nucleotides read TGTGCCACCGGGACAGGGGGCGAGAGGACCGGGGAGCTGTTTTTT.

The CDR3 region is CASSLYPIRGAGNYEQYF. The DNA of the CDR3 is TGTGCCAGCAGTTTATATCCGATACGGGGAGCGGGAAACTACGAGCAGTACTTC. The chain combines TRBV27 with TRBJ2-7; TRBD2 aligns across 7 bases. In germline, CDR1 is MNHEY, CDR2 SMNVEV (reference sequence). This CDR3 comprises 18 residues. V was clipped by 1 base and J by 3 bases; unmatched bases: 15.

V usage is TRBV7-3 and J usage is TRBJ2-5; no firm D call. Germline values: CDR1 SGHTA, CDR2 FQGTGA. This CDR3 is built from 15 residues. V lost 8 bases and J 4 bases, leaving 20 bases between the germline ends. In nucleotides, the CDR3 is TGTGCCAGCGCTAGACTCCCCTCGTGGGTAGAGACCCAGTACTTC. This encodes CASARLPSWVETQYF.

The chain couples TRBV11-2 to TRBJ2-2; D tentatively reads TRBD1 or TRBD2 (7 bases each). Trimming stripped 6 bases from V and 6 bases from J, with 20 bases between. Germline values: CDR1 SGHAT, CDR2 FQNNGV. The CDR3 has 16 amino acids. The CDR3 protein is CASRTLATGRAGELFF. CDR3 in DNA: TGTGCCAGCAGAACCCTCGCGACAGGGAGGGCCGGGGAGCTGTTTTTT.

This clonotype came up a few times. J is TRBJ2-2 and V is TRBV7-8, with 8 positions matching TRBD1. Trimming removed 4 bases from V and 2 bases from J; junction bases left unmatched: 15. This CDR3 contains 19 residues. Germline CDR1 reads SGHVS; CDR2 reads FQNEAQ. The CDR3 here is CASSWRGLGQGQNTGELFF. The CDR3 DNA follows: TGTGCCAGCAGCTGGAGGGGCCTCGGACAGGGCCAAAACACCGGGGAGCTGTTTTTT.

Many counts were recorded for this clonotype. The V call is TRBV10-2, the J call TRBJ1-1, with D unresolved. CDR3 length: 13 residues. Per germline, CDR1 WSHSY and CDR2 SAAADI. Between the trimmed V and J ends, which lost 3 bases and 3 bases, there was a span of 8 bases. CDR3 loop: CASSDLLDTEAFF. The CDR3 DNA reads as TGCGCCAGCAGTGACCTACTGGACACTGAAGCTTTCTTT.

This clonotype was observed a few times. The rearrangement links TRBV2 to TRBJ1-5; tentatively, D is TRBD1 (5 bases). The CDR3 has 16 amino acids. Trimming pared 6 bases from V and 0 bases from J, leaving 15 bases between. Germline assignment: CDR1 SNHLY and CDR2 FYNNEI. The CDR3 sequence is CASRPQEGGSNQPQHF. CDR3 nucleotide sequence: TGTGCCAGCAGACCACAGGAAGGTGGTAGCAATCAGCCCCAGCATTTT.

This clonotype was counted ten times or more. The chain links TRBV7-9 to TRBJ2-6, with D perhaps matching TRBD1 (6 bases). Trimming removed 1 base at V and 0 bases at J, with 13 bases between. The CDR3 has 18 residues. Germline assignment: CDR1 SEHNR and CDR2 FQNEAQ (reference sequence). The CDR3 is CASSLEGRGRSGANVLTF. For the CDR3, the DNA is TGTGCCAGCAGCTTAGAGGGCAGGGGACGCTCTGGGGCCAACGTCCTGACTTTC.

Ten or more counts support this clonotype. The chain links TRBV29-1 to TRBJ2-7, with a possible D match to TRBD2 (5 bases). The CDR3 totals 14 residues. Between the trimmed V and J ends, which lost 3 bases and 2 bases, there was a span of 14 bases. Germline V gene sequence: CDR1 SQVTM, CDR2 ANQGSEA. This CDR3 is CSVEAGIATYEQYF. The CDR3, as DNA: TGCAGCGTTGAGGCCGGGATTGCGACCTACGAGCAGTACTTC.

The V gene is TRBV30, the J gene TRBJ1-3; no definite D call. Per the germline V gene, CDR1 is GTSNPN and CDR2 is SVGIG (reference sequence). The V and J ends lost 1 base and 0 bases respectively, with 4 bases between them. The CDR3 consists of 13 residues. In DNA, the CDR3 is TGTGCCTGGAGTGGGAGCTCTGGAAACACCATATATTTT. Protein: CAWSGSSGNTIYF.

As to this clonotype: Just one base apart from a much larger clone, this may be a read error. The chain uses TRBV20-1 and TRBJ2-7; 7 bases match TRBD1. This CDR3 spans 15 amino acids. V gave up 0 bases and J gave up 2 bases; unmatched junction bases: 7. CDR1 DFQATT and CDR2 SNEGSKA come from the germline V gene (reference sequence). In DNA, the CDR3 is TGCAGTGCTAGAGAGGTCGAGACAGGGCCCTACGAGCAGTACTTC. Translating gives CSAREVETGPYEQYF.

The chain recombines TRBV29-1 with TRBJ2-5, with a weak D call TRBD2 (6 bases). Trimming removed 6 bases from V and 8 bases from J, with 22 bases in between. The germline CDR1 and CDR2 sequences are SQVTM and ANQGSEA. The CDR3 runs 14 residues. CDR3 amino acids: CSVMEGGLAGTQYF. As DNA, the CDR3 is TGCAGCGTGATGGAGGGCGGCCTGGCGGGAACCCAGTACTTC.

This clonotype was seen repeatedly, ten times or more. The gene calls are TRBV7-2 and TRBJ2-5; D not resolved. Germline lookup yields CDR1 SGHTA and CDR2 FQGNSA. The length of the CDR3 is 13 residues. Trimming removed 5 bases at V and 2 bases at J, with 9 bases between. CDR3 sequence: CASSPSRQETQYF. CDR3 DNA: TGTGCCAGCAGCCCCAGTCGGCAAGAGACCCAGTACTTC. Filled out from reference TRBV7-2 and TRBJ2-5, the complete variable domain reads GAGVSQSPSNKVTEKGKDVELRCDPISGHTALYWYRQSLGQGLEFLIYFQGNSAPDKSGLPSDRFSAERTGGSVSTLTIQRTQQEDSAVYLCASSPSRQETQYFGPGTRLLVL.

This clonotype was seen more than once but under ten times. J is TRBJ1-1 and V is TRBV7-8, with a possible D match to TRBD1 (5 bases). The CDR3 has 16 amino acids. Trimming pared 5 bases from V and 5 bases from J, leaving 21 bases between. Germline CDR1 and CDR2: SGHVS and FQNEAQ. CDR3 protein: CASSPGPGQASTEAFF. CDR3 DNA sequence: TGTGCCAGCAGCCCGGGACCAGGGCAGGCCTCGACTGAAGCTTTCTTT.

This clonotype was counted ten times or more. The gene calls are TRBV20-1 and TRBJ1-2; 8 bases line up with TRBD1. The CDR3 has 15 amino acids. V gave up 5 bases and J gave up 4 bases; unmatched junction bases: 12. Germline V gene lookup returns CDR1 DFQATT and CDR2 SNEGSKA (reference sequence). The CDR3 nucleotides read TGCAGTGCTGTGGACAGGGAGAGGTTCGGCTATGGCTACACCTTC. Protein sequence: CSAVDRERFGYGYTF.

As regards this clonotype: Just one base apart from a much larger clone, this may be a read error. This chain joins TRBV20-1 and TRBJ1-3; D is unresolved. This CDR3 is built from 11 residues. V shed 3 bases and J shed 6 bases, with 6 bases lying between them. Germline V gene data show CDR1 as DFQATT and CDR2 as SNEGSKA (reference sequence). The CDR3 sequence is CSARAENTIYF. CDR3 DNA sequence: TGCAGTGCTAGGGCTGAAAACACCATATATTTT.